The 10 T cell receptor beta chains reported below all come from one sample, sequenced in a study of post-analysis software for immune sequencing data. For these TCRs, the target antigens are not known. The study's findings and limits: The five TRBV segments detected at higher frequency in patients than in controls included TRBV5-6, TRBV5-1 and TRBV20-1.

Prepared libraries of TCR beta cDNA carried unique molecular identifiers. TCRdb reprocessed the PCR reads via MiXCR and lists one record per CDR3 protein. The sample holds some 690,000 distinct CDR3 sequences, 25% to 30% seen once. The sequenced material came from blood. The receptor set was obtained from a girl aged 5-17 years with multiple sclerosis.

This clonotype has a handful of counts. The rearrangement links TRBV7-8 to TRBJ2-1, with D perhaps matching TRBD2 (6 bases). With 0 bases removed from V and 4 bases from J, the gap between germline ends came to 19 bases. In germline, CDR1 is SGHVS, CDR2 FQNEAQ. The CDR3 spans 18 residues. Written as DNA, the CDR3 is TGTGCCAGCAGCTTAGCCCCCTTGGGGAGCGGGTTATACAATGAGCAGTTCTTC. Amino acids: CASSLAPLGSGLYNEQFF. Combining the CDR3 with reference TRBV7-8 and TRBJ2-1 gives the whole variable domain GAGVSQSPRYKVAKRGQDVALRCDPISGHVSLFWYQQALGQGPEFLTYFQNEAQLDKSGLPSDRFFAERPEGSVSTLKIQRTQQEDSAVYLCASSLAPLGSGLYNEQFFGPGTRLTVL.

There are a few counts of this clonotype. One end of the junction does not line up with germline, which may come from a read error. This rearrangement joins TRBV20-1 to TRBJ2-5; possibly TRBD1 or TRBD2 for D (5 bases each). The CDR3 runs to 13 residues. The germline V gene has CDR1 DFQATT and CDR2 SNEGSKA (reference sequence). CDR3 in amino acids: CSARTVNGETRYF. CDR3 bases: TGCAGTGCTAGGACAGTGAACGGGGAGACCCGGTACTTC.

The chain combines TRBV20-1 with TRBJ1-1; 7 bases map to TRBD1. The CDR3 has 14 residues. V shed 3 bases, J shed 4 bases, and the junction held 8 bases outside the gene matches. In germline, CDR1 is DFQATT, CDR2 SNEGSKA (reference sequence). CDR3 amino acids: CSASRLDRFTEAFF. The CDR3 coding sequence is TGCAGTGCTAGCCGCCTGGACAGGTTCACTGAAGCTTTCTTT.

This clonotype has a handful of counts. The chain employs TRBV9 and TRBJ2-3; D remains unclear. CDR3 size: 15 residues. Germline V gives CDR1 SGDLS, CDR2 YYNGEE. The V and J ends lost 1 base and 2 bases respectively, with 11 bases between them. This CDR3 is CASSVQAGYTDTQYF. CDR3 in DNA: TGTGCCAGCAGCGTACAGGCAGGATACACAGATACGCAGTATTTT. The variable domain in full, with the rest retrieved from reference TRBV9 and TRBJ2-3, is DSGVTQTPKHLITATGQRVTLRCSPRSGDLSVYWYQQSLDQGLQFLIQYYNGEERAKGNILERFSAQQFPDLHSELNLSSLELGDSALYFCASSVQAGYTDTQYFGPGTRLTVL.

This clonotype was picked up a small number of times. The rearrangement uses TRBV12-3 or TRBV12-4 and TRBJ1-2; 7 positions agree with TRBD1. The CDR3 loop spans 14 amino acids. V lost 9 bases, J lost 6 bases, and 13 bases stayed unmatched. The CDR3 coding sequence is TGTGCCAGTAGCCTTACCCGACAGGGAGATGGCTACACCTTC. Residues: CASSLTRQGDGYTF.

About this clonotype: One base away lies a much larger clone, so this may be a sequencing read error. The CDR3 loop is CANSADQGQGYGYTF. CDR3 nucleotides: TGTGCCAACAGCGCGGACCAGGGACAGGGCTATGGCTACACCTTC. The rearrangement joins TRBV7-6 to TRBJ1-2; 9 positions match TRBD1. This CDR3 region has 15 residues. CDR1 is SGHVS, CDR2 FNYEAQ, per germline.

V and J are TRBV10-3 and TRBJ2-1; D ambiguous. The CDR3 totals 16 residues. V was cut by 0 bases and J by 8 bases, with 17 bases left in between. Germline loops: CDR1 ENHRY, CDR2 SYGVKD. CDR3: CAISESTVRLLYEQFF. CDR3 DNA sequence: TGTGCCATCAGTGAGTCGACCGTCCGGCTTTTGTATGAGCAGTTCTTC.

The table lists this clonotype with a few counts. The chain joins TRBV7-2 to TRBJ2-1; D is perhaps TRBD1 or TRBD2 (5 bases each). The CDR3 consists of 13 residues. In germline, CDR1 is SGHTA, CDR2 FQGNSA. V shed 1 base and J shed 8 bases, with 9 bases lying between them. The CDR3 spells CASSLDRRDEQFF. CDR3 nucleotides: TGTGCCAGCAGCTTAGACAGGCGGGATGAGCAGTTCTTC.

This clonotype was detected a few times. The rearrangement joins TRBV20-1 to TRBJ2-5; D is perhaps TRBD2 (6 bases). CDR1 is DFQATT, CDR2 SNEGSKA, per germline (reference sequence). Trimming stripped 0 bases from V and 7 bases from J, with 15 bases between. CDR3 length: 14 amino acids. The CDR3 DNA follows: TGCAGTGCTAGAGAGGAGGGGCCAAGGGCGACCCAGTACTTC. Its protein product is CSAREEGPRATQYF.

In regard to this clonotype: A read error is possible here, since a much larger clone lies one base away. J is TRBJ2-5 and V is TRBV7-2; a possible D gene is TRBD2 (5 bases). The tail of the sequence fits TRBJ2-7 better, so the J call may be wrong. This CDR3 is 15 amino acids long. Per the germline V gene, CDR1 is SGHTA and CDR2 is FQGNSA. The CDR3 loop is CANSAFIGRGYEQYF. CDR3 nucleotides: TGTGCCAACAGCGCCTTTATTGGTCGGGGCTACGAGCAGTACTTC.